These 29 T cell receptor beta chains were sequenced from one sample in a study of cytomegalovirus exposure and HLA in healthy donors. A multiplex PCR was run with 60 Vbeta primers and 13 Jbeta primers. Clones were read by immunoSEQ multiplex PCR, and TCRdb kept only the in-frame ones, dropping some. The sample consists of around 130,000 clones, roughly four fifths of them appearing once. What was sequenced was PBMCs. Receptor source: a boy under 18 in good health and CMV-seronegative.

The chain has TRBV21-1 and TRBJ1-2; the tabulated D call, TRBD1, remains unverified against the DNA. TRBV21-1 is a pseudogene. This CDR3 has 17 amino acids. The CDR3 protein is CASSKERDRVLSHGYTF. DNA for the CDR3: TGTGCCAGCAGCAAAGAACGGGACAGGGTTCTATCACATGGCTACACCTTC.

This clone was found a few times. In nucleotides, the CDR3 is TGTGCCAGCAGGCGACGGGGCTCCTACAATGAGCAGTTCTTC. It specifies CASRRRGSYNEQFF. The chain combines TRBV6-1 with TRBJ2-1, with a possible D match to TRBD2 (5 bases). The germline V and J ends were trimmed by 6 bases and 0 bases, with 9 bases remaining between them. The CDR3 runs 14 residues. Germline-derived CDR1 and CDR2 are MNHNS and SASEGT.

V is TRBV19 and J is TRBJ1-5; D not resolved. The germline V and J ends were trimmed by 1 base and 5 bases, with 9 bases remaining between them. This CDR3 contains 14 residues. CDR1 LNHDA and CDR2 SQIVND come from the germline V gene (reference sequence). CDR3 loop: CASSIVWADQPQHF. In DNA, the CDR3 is TGTGCCAGTAGTATAGTTTGGGCAGATCAGCCCCAGCATTTT.

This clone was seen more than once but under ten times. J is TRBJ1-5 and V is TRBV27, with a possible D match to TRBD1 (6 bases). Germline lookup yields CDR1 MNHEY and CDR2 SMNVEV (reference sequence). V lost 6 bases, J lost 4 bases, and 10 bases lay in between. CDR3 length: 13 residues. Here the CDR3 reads CASRADRNQPQHF. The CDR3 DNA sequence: TGTGCCAGCAGGGCGGACAGAAATCAGCCCCAGCATTTT.

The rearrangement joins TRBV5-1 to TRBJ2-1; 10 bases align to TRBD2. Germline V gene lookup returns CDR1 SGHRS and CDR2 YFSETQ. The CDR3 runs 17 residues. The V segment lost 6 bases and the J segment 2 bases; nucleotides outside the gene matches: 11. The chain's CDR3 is CASNNGVTSGAYNEQFF. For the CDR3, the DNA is TGCGCCAGCAACAACGGAGTTACTAGCGGGGCCTACAATGAGCAGTTCTTC. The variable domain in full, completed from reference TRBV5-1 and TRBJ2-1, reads KAGVTQTPRYLIKTRGQQVTLSCSPISGHRSVSWYQQTPGQGLQFLFEYFSETQRNKGNFPGRFSGRQFSNSRSEMNVSTLELGDSALYLCASNNGVTSGAYNEQFFGPGTRLTVL.

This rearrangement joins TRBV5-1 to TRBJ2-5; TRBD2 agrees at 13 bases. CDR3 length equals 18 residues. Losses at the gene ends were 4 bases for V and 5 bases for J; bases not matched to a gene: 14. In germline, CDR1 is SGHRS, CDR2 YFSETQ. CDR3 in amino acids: CASSRDGLAGVGGETQYF. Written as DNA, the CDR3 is TGCGCCAGCAGCCGCGACGGACTAGCGGGAGTGGGGGGTGAGACCCAGTACTTC.

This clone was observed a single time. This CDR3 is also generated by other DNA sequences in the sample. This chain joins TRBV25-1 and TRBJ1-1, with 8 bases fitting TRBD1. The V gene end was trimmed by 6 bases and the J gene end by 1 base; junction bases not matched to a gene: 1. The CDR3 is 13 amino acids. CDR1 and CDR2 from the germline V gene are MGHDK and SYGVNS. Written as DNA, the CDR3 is TGTGCCAGCAGAGGACAGGGGAACACTGAAGCTTTCTTT. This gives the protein CASRGQGNTEAFF.

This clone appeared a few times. The CDR3 nucleotides read TGTGCCAGCAGTTCTCGACAGGGAAAGGTCAACGAGCAGTACTTC. Translated: CASSSRQGKVNEQYF. This chain connects TRBV2 to TRBJ2-7, with TRBD1 identical over 7 bases. V lost 5 bases and J lost 5; bases outside the gene matches: 12. This CDR3 contains 15 residues. Germline CDR1 and CDR2: SNHLY and FYNNEI.

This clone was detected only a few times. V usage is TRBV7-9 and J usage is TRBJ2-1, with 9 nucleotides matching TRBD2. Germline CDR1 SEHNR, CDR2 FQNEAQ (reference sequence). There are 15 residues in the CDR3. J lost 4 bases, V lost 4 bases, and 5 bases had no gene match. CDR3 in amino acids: CASSSGLAGYNEQFF. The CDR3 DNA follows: TGTGCCAGCAGCTCGGGACTAGCTGGTTACAATGAGCAGTTCTTC. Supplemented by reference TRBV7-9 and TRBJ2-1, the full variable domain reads DTGVSQNPRHKITKRGQNVTFRCDPISEHNRLYWYRQTLGQGPEFLTYFQNEAQLEKSRLLSDRFSAERPKGSFSTLEIQRTEQGDSAMYLCASSSGLAGYNEQFFGPGTRLTVL.

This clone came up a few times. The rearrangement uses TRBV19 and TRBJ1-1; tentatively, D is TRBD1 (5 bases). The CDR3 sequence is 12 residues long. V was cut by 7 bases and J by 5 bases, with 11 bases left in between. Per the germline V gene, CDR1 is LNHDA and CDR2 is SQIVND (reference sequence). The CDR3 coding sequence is TGTGCCAGTACCGGGAGGGGAACTGAAGCTTTCTTT. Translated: CASTGRGTEAFF.

This chain's CDR3 is CASSLGGIEKLFF. For the CDR3, the DNA is TGTGCCAGCAGCCTGGGGGGAATAGAAAAACTGTTTTTT. The chain recombines TRBV6-1 with TRBJ1-4; D is perhaps TRBD1 (5 bases). The ends were cut back, 6 bases at V and 8 bases at J, with 13 bases in the middle. The germline V gene has CDR1 MNHNS and CDR2 SASEGT. The CDR3 sequence is 13 residues long.

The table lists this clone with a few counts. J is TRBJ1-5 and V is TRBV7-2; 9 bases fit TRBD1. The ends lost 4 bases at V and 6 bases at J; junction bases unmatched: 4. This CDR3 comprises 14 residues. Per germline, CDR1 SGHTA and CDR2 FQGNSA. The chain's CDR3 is CASSSGQGPQPQHF. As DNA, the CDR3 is TGTGCCAGCAGCTCAGGACAGGGGCCTCAGCCCCAGCATTTT.

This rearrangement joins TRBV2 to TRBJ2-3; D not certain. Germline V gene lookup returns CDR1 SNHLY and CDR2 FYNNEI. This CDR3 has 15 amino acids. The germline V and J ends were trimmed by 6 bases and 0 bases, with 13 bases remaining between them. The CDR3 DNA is TGTGCCAGCAGCCGAAACCCGGGTAGCACAGATACGCAGTATTTT. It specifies CASSRNPGSTDTQYF.

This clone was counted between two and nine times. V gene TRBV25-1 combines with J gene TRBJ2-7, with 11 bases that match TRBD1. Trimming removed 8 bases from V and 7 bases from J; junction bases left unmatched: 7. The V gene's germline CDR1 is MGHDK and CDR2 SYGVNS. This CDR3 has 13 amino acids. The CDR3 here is CASRGQGAREQYF. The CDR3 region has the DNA TGTGCCAGCCGAGGACAGGGGGCGAGGGAGCAGTACTTC.

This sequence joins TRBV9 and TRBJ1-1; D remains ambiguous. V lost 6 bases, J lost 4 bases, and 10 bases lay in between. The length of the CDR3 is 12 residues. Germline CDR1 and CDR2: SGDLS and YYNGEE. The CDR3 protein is CASTGNPTEAFF. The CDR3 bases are TGTGCCAGCACCGGGAATCCCACTGAAGCTTTCTTT.

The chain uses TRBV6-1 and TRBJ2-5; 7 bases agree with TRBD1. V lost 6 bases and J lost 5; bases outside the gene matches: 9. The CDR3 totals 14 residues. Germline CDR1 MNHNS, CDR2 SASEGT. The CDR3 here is CASRWATGTETQYF. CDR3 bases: TGTGCCAGCAGATGGGCGACAGGGACGGAGACCCAGTACTTC.

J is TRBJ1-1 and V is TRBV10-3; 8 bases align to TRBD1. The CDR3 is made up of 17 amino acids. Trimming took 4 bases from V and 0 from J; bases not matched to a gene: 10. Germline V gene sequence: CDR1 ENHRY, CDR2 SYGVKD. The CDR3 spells CAISAAGTGYMNTEAFF. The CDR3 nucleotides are TGTGCCATCAGTGCGGCCGGGACAGGTTACATGAACACTGAAGCTTTCTTT.

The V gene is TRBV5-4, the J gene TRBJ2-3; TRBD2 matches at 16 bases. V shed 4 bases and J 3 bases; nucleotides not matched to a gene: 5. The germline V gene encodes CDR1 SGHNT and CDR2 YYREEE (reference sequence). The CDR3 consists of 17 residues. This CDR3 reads CASSAGLAGGRTDTQYF. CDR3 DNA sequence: TGTGCCAGCAGCGCGGGACTAGCGGGAGGGCGGACAGATACGCAGTATTTT.

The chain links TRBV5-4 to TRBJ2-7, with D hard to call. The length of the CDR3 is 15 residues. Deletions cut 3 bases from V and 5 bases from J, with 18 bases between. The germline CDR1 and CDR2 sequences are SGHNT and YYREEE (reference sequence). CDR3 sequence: CASSSTATPADEQYF. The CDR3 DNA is TGTGCCAGCAGCTCTACTGCGACCCCGGCGGACGAGCAGTACTTC.

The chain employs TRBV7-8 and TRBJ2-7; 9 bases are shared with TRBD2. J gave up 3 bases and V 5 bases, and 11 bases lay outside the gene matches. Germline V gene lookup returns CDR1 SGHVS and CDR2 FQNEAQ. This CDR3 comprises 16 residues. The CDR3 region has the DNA TGTGCCAGCAGCCCTCGACTCATAGCGGGAGTCTACGAGCAGTACTTC. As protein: CASSPRLIAGVYEQYF.

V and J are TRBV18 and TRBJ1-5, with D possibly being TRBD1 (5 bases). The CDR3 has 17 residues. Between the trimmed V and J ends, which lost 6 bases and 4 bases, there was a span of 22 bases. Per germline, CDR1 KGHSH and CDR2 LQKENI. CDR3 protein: CASSPGAAGTGNQPQHF. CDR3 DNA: TGTGCCAGCTCTCCCGGGGCCGCAGGGACTGGGAATCAGCCCCAGCATTTT.

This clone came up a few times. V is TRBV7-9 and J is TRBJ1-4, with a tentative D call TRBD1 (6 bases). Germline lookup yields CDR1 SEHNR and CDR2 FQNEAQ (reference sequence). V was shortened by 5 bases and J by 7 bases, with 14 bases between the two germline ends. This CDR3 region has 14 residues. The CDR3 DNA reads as TGTGCCAGCAGCGAGACAGGTCTGGGTGAAAAACTGTTTTTT. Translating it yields CASSETGLGEKLFF.

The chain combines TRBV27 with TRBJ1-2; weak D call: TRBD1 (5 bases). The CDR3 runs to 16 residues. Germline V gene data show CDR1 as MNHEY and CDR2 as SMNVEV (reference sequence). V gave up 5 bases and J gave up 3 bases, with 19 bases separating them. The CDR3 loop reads CASSPPGWRGDYGYTF. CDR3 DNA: TGTGCCAGCAGTCCTCCCGGTTGGAGGGGAGACTATGGCTACACCTTC.

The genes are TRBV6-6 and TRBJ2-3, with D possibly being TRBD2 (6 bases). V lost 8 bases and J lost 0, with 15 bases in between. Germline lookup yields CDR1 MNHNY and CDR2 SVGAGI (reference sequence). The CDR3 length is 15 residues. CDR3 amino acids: CASSYGGTSTDTQYF. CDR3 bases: TGTGCCAGCTCCTATGGCGGGACTAGCACAGATACGCAGTATTTT.

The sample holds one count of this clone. The chain's CDR3 is CASSSDPQGETEAFF. The CDR3 nucleotides read TGTGCCAGCAGTTCCGATCCACAGGGGGAGACTGAAGCTTTCTTT. The chain recombines TRBV6-6 with TRBJ1-1, with 8 nucleotides matching TRBD1. The CDR3 has 15 amino acids. After removal of 4 bases from V and 5 bases from J, the junction contained 9 bases not matched to a gene. Germline V gene lookup returns CDR1 MNHNY and CDR2 SVGAGI (reference sequence).

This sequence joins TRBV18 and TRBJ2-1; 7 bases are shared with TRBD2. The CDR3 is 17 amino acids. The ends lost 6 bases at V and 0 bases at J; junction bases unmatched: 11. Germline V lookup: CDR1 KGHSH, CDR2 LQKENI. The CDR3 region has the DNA TGTGCCAGCTCTCATTACGCTAGCGGCCTCTCCTACAATGAGCAGTTCTTC. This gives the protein CASSHYASGLSYNEQFF. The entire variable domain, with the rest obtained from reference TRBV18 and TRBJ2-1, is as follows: NAGVMQNPRHLVRRRGQEARLRCSPMKGHSHVYWYRQLPEEGLKFMVYLQKENIIDESGMPKERFSAEFPKEGPSILRIQQVVRGDSAAYFCASSHYASGLSYNEQFFGPGTRLTVL.

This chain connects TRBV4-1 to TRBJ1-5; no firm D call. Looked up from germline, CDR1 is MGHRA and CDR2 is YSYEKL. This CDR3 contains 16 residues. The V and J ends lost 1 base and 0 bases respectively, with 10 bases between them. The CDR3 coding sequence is TGCGCCAGCAGCCAAGTGCGAGAATATAGCAATCAGCCCCAGCATTTT. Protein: CASSQVREYSNQPQHF.

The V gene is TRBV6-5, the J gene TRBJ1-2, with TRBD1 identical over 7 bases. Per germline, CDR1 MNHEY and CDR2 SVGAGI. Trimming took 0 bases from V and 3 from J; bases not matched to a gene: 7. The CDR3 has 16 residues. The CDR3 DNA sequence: TGTGCCAGCAGTTACTCGATAGGCGGGACAGACTATGGCTACACCTTC. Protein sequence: CASSYSIGGTDYGYTF.

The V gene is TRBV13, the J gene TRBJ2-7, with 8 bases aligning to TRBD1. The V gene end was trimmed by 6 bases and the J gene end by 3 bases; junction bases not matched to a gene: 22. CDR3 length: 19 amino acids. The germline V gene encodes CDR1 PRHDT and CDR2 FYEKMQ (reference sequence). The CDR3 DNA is TGTGCCAGCAGGCCTGGGGGGACAGGAGTCTTGGTCGGCAACTACGAGCAGTACTTC. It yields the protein CASRPGGTGVLVGNYEQYF.